This is a list of T cell receptor beta chains from one sample in a study of human T cells and chemical hapten exposure. TCRdb recomputed calls from the RACE reads with MiXCR, one row per CDR3 protein. The table shows tens of thousands of distinct CDR3 sequences, with 10% occurring only once. Material: whole blood, obtained in connection with sensitization to the hapten diphenylcyclopropenone (DPC). The receptors derive from a woman between 50 and 59 years old with alopecia areata. Some clones in this sample may be carry-over from other donors' samples. Each CDR3 is given with its conserved first and last residue. A D gene is named only where the DNA matches it firmly. The size entry is marked missing in some rows and otherwise reads once, few, many or a size class.

size: many
V: TRBV10-3
J: TRBJ2-1
D: TRBD2
CDR3: CAISSFTSGGPSSYNEQFF
DNA: TGTGCCATCAGTTCCTTTACTAGCGGTGGTCCCAGCTCCTACAATGAGCAGTTCTTC

size: many
V: TRBV3-1
J: TRBJ2-1
D: NA
CDR3: CASSQAGSSYNEQFF
DNA: TGTGCCAGCAGCCAAGCGGGCAGCTCCTACAATGAGCAGTTCTTC

size: many
V: TRBV20-1
J: TRBJ1-4
D: NA
CDR3: CSARSGFSGELFF
DNA: TGCAGTGCTAGGTCCGGATTTTCGGGGGAACTGTTTTTT

size: NA
V: TRBV10-3
J: TRBJ1-2
D: NA
CDR3: CAIRTGLRTNYGYTF
DNA: TGTGCCATCAGAACAGGTCTCCGAACAAACTATGGCTACACCTTC

size: few
V: TRBV5-3
J: TRBJ2-1
D: TRBD2
CDR3: CARRSGTSINEQFF
DNA: TGTGCCAGAAGATCCGGGACTAGTATCAATGAGCAGTTCTTC

size: many
V: TRBV3-1
J: TRBJ2-3
D: NA
CDR3: CASSPGRTELTDTQYF
DNA: TGTGCCAGCAGCCCGGGCAGGACAGAGCTCACAGATACGCAGTATTTT

size: few
V: TRBV2
J: TRBJ2-7
D: NA
CDR3: CASRGGQYEQYF
DNA: TGTGCCAGCAGAGGTGGACAGTACGAGCAGTACTTC

size: NA
V: TRBV7-2
J: TRBJ2-1
D: NA
CDR3: CASSRLIGEQFF
DNA: TGTGCCAGCAGCCGTCTCATAGGGGAGCAGTTCTTC

size: many
V: TRBV5-6
J: TRBJ1-1
D: NA
CDR3: CASSTPALGEAFF
DNA: TGTGCCAGCAGCACACCGGCGTTAGGGGAAGCTTTCTTT

size: NA
V: TRBV2
J: TRBJ2-3
D: TRBD2
CDR3: CPPAGGNTDTQYF
DNA: TGTCCCCCAGCGGGAGGTAACACAGATACGCAGTATTTT

size: many
V: TRBV18
J: TRBJ1-5
D: TRBD1
CDR3: CASSPLGQVGQPQHF
DNA: TGTGCCAGCTCACCACTGGGACAGGTTGGGCAGCCCCAGCATTTT

size: many
V: TRBV29-1
J: TRBJ2-7
D: TRBD2
CDR3: CSASGRSPSLNYEQYF
DNA: TGCAGCGCTAGCGGGCGGAGTCCCTCCCTTAATTACGAGCAGTACTTC

size: many
V: TRBV19
J: TRBJ2-1
D: NA
CDR3: CASERLDGKLPVF
DNA: TGTGCCAGTGAAAGACTAGATGGGAAGCTTCCGGTCTTC

size: NA
V: TRBV29-1
J: TRBJ2-3
D: NA
CDR3: CSAADLRLTDTQYF
DNA: TGCAGCGCCGCTGATCTGAGGCTTACAGATACGCAGTATTTT

size: many
V: TRBV29-1
J: TRBJ2-1
D: TRBD1
CDR3: CSVEVAGGNEQFF
DNA: TGCAGCGTTGAAGTGGCAGGGGGCAATGAGCAGTTCTTC

size: few
V: TRBV10-3
J: TRBJ1-5
D: NA
CDR3: CATRTDSRGGNQPQHF
DNA: TGTGCCACACGGACGGACAGTAGGGGTGGCAATCAGCCCCAGCATTTT

size: NA
V: TRBV4-1
J: TRBJ2-1
D: TRBD1
CDR3: CASSQALQGAHDEQFF
DNA: TGCGCCAGCAGCCAGGCCCTACAGGGGGCGCACGATGAGCAGTTCTTC

size: NA
V: TRBV20-1
J: TRBJ1-5
D: NA
CDR3: CSARGRQIFNQPQHF
DNA: TGCAGTGCTAGAGGCAGACAGATTTTCAATCAGCCCCAGCATTTT

size: NA
V: TRBV20-1
J: TRBJ2-1
D: NA
CDR3: CSARASTVRNEQFF
DNA: TGCAGTGCTAGAGCCTCAACAGTGAGGAATGAGCAGTTCTTC

size: NA
V: TRBV12-3/TRBV12-4
J: TRBJ2-3
D: NA
CDR3: CASSLSFGRTDTQYF
DNA: TGTGCCAGCAGTTTAAGTTTCGGGAGAACAGATACGCAGTATTTT

size: few
V: TRBV29-1
J: TRBJ2-3
D: TRBD1
CDR3: CSALTGALNTQYF
DNA: TGCAGCGCTTTAACAGGGGCACTTAATACGCAGTATTTT

size: many
V: TRBV28
J: TRBJ2-7
D: NA
CDR3: CASSNLDYEQYF
DNA: TGTGCCAGCAGTAATCTGGACTACGAGCAGTACTTC

size: NA
V: TRBV5-1
J: TRBJ1-5
D: TRBD1
CDR3: CASSRGTDQPQHF
DNA: TGCGCCAGCAGCAGAGGGACAGATCAGCCCCAGCATTTT

size: many
V: TRBV7-9
J: TRBJ1-1
D: NA
CDR3: CASSRYQGYTEAFF
DNA: TGTGCCAGCAGCCGATATCAGGGGTACACTGAAGCTTTCTTT

size: many
V: TRBV24-1
J: TRBJ2-2
D: NA
CDR3: CATSETGRTGELFF
DNA: TGTGCCACCAGTGAAACAGGGCGGACCGGGGAGCTGTTTTTT

size: many
V: TRBV29-1
J: TRBJ1-4
D: NA
CDR3: CSVVGVDVRPFGDATNEKLFF
DNA: TGCAGCGTTGTTGGGGTGGACGTACGTCCTTTCGGCGACGCAACTAATGAAAAACTGTTTTTT

size: few
V: TRBV29-1
J: TRBJ1-2
D: NA
CDR3: CSTETVAGTYGYTF
DNA: TGCAGCACCGAAACTGTGGCAGGGACCTATGGCTACACCTTC

size: NA
V: TRBV5-1
J: TRBJ2-6
D: TRBD1
CDR3: CASFKGTGVTGANVLTF
DNA: TGCGCCAGCTTTAAAGGGACAGGGGTTACTGGGGCCAACGTCCTGACTTTC

size: NA
V: TRBV4-1
J: TRBJ2-3
D: TRBD2
CDR3: CASSRREATDTQYF
DNA: TGCGCCAGCAGCCGGCGGGAGGCCACAGATACGCAGTATTTT

size: few
V: TRBV29-1
J: TRBJ2-3
D: NA
CDR3: CSARRGPAEDTQYF
DNA: TGCAGCGCCCGCCGGGGTCCGGCGGAAGACACGCAGTATTTT

size: many
V: TRBV20-1
J: TRBJ2-1
D: NA
CDR3: CSAHVRSEQFF
DNA: TGCAGTGCTCACGTCCGCTCGGAGCAGTTCTTC

size: few
V: TRBV5-1
J: TRBJ2-1
D: NA
CDR3: CASSLESGYYNEQFF
DNA: TGCGCCAGCAGCTTGGAATCAGGGTACTACAATGAGCAGTTCTTC

size: many
V: TRBV5-1
J: TRBJ2-3
D: NA
CDR3: CASTLGGGTGTDTQYF
DNA: TGCGCCAGCACCCTTGGTGGCGGGACGGGCACAGATACGCAGTATTTT

size: few
V: TRBV29-1
J: TRBJ2-1
D: NA
CDR3: CSVEGSGVYNEQFF
DNA: TGCAGCGTTGAGGGTAGCGGAGTCTACAATGAGCAGTTCTTC

size: few
V: TRBV18
J: TRBJ2-1
D: NA
CDR3: CASSRGTDTLNEQFF
DNA: TGTGCCAGCTCACGCGGGACGGACACTCTCAATGAGCAGTTCTTC

size: few
V: TRBV29-1
J: TRBJ2-1
D: NA
CDR3: CSVGGGSGFPNEQFF
DNA: TGCAGCGTTGGAGGGGGTAGCGGGTTTCCCAATGAGCAGTTCTTC